A selection of T cell receptor beta chains follows, all from one sample in a study of identical twins. MiXCR, run by TCRdb on the 5' RACE reads, gives a single entry per CDR3 protein. The table includes about 490,000 distinct CDR3 sequences, roughly 15% detected once. The same data also went into a second study, on yellow fever vaccine responses in identical twins.

Sequences were obtained from CD4+ T cells sorted from blood. These receptors originate from a woman younger than 30 in good health. CDR3s include the opening cysteine and the closing phenylalanine or tryptophan. The D gene is left open where the match is weak. Part of the rows lack a size; the others show once, few, many or a class for expanded clones.

D gene,V gene,clone size,J gene,CDR3 DNA,CDR3 protein
NA,TRBV5-6,few,TRBJ2-1,TGTGCCAGCAGCTTGGCAGCCAGGGGTAATGAGCAGTTCTTC,CASSLAARGNEQFF
TRBD1,TRBV12-3/TRBV12-4,many,TRBJ1-2,TGTGCCAGCAGTTTCTTAGGGGGACAGGGCGCTTGGTATGGCTACACCTTC,CASSFLGGQGAWYGYTF
NA,TRBV12-3/TRBV12-4,many,TRBJ1-5,TGTGCCAGCAGTTTTTCTACGGGTGGCAATCAGCCCCAGCATTTT,CASSFSTGGNQPQHF
TRBD2,TRBV7-6,NA,TRBJ2-1,TGTGCCAGCAGCTTAGTAGCGGGAGTCGGTTACAATGAGCAGTTCTTC,CASSLVAGVGYNEQFF
TRBD2,TRBV3-1,NA,TRBJ2-1,TGTGCCAGCAGCCAAGATCGGGGCGGGAGGGTCTACAATGAGCAGTTCTTC,CASSQDRGGRVYNEQFF
TRBD1,TRBV18,NA,TRBJ2-1,TGTGCCAGCTCACCGGTCATGGGACAGCTTACCTACAATGAGCAGTTCTTC,CASSPVMGQLTYNEQFF
TRBD1,TRBV2,few,TRBJ2-5,TGTGCCAGCAGTGAATGGGACAGGGGTGGAGGAGAGACCCAGTACTTC,CASSEWDRGGGETQYF
TRBD2,TRBV12-3/TRBV12-4,few,TRBJ2-3,TGTGCCAGCAGCCTGGGAGCGGGAGGGCCGAGCACAGATACGCAGTATTTT,CASSLGAGGPSTDTQYF
NA,TRBV20-1,few,TRBJ2-4,TGCAGTGCCTTGGACGACGTTAACATTCAGTACTTC,CSALDDVNIQYF
TRBD1,TRBV25-1,NA,TRBJ2-5,TGTGCCAGCAGAGGACAGGGCGTAGAGACCCAGTACTTC,CASRGQGVETQYF
TRBD1,TRBV10-1,few,TRBJ2-5,TGCGCCAGCAGCACCGGGACAGGGCCCCAAGAGACCCAGTACTTC,CASSTGTGPQETQYF
NA,TRBV12-3/TRBV12-4,few,TRBJ1-5,TGTGCCAGCAGCTTTACTTTCGTCAGAACCAATCAGCCCCAGCATTTT,CASSFTFVRTNQPQHF
TRBD2,TRBV15,NA,TRBJ2-7,TGTGCCACCAGCAGAGAAGGCGGGGGTTCCTACGAGCAGTACTTC,CATSREGGGSYEQYF
NA,TRBV11-1,few,TRBJ1-5,TGTGCCAGCAGCTTAGTGATTGGGGGACGGAGCAATCAGCCCCAGCATTTT,CASSLVIGGRSNQPQHF
NA,TRBV7-2,NA,TRBJ2-7,TGTGCCAGCAGCTTAGGGAGTACGGCTAGCCGGAGTTACGAGCAGTACTTC,CASSLGSTASRSYEQYF
TRBD1,TRBV19,few,TRBJ2-1,TGTGCCAGTAGCTTAGGCCGGGACAGGGTAATCTATGAGCAGTTCTTC,CASSLGRDRVIYEQFF
TRBD2,TRBV11-2,NA,TRBJ2-5,TGTGCCAGCAGCCAGACCGCCCCTAGCGGGGGGGGTCGGGAGACCCAGTACTTC,CASSQTAPSGGGRETQYF
TRBD1,TRBV5-1,few,TRBJ2-2,TGCGCCAGCAGCTTAGGGACAGCGCTGACACCCGGGGAGCTGTTTTTT,CASSLGTALTPGELFF
NA,TRBV5-1,NA,TRBJ2-7,TGCGCCAGCCGCCACAGTCTCTCCTACGAGCAGTACTTC,CASRHSLSYEQYF
TRBD1,TRBV12-3/TRBV12-4,many,TRBJ2-7,TGTGCCAGCAGTCTCCGGGGGACAGGGTCCTACGAGCAGTACTTC,CASSLRGTGSYEQYF
NA,TRBV6-1,few,TRBJ2-3,TGTGCCAGCAAGGCGGATAGCGGACGCACAGATACGCAGTATTTT,CASKADSGRTDTQYF
NA,TRBV19,few,TRBJ1-5,TGTGCCAGTAGTATAGAAGGCAGGAATCAGCCCCAGCATTTT,CASSIEGRNQPQHF
TRBD1,TRBV4-1,NA,TRBJ1-4,TGCGCCAGCAGTAAAGACAGGACAGGGCATGAAAAACTGTTTTTT,CASSKDRTGHEKLFF
TRBD2,TRBV7-3,NA,TRBJ2-2,TGTGCCAGCAGCTTAAATCGGGCTAGCGGGAAACCCGGGGAGCTGTTTTTT,CASSLNRASGKPGELFF
NA,TRBV14,few,TRBJ1-6,TGTGCCAGCAGCCGGACATCGGGTTCACCCCTCCACTTT,CASSRTSGSPLHF
NA,TRBV28,few,TRBJ2-2,TGTGCCAGCACCCCCCGGGGCCCTGGGTCCGGGGAGCTGTTTTTT,CASTPRGPGSGELFF
NA,TRBV6-6,NA,TRBJ1-2,TGTGCCAGCAGTTACCCGGGAAGTTATGGCTACACCTTC,CASSYPGSYGYTF
NA,TRBV11-3,NA,TRBJ2-3,TGTGCCAGCAGCTGGTCAGATTCCTCTAGCACAGATACGCAGTATTTT,CASSWSDSSSTDTQYF
TRBD2,TRBV7-6,NA,TRBJ2-1,TGTGCCAGCAGCCAACGCCCGGGACTAGAAACCTACAATGAGCAGTTCTTC,CASSQRPGLETYNEQFF
TRBD2,TRBV12-3/TRBV12-4,few,TRBJ2-3,TGTGCCAGCAGCCCCCCCGACCCGGGACTACCCACAGATACGCAGTATTTT,CASSPPDPGLPTDTQYF
NA,TRBV20-1,NA,TRBJ1-4,TGCAGTGCTAGAGATGGCTGGACATCGGGTGAAAAACTGTTTTTT,CSARDGWTSGEKLFF
NA,TRBV20-1,many,TRBJ2-7,TGCAGTGCTAGCAGCCCCAGGCCGGGGGAGCAGTACTTC,CSASSPRPGEQYF
NA,TRBV15,NA,TRBJ2-2,TGTGCCACCAGCAGTTACCGCGGAGGGCTGTTTTTT,CATSSYRGGLFF
TRBD1,TRBV12-3/TRBV12-4,many,TRBJ1-5,TGTGCCAGCAGTTTGACAGGGGGCAATCAGCCCCAGCATTTT,CASSLTGGNQPQHF
NA,TRBV4-1,few,TRBJ1-1,TGCGCCAGCAGCCGGGACAACGGGGGGTATGGAGCTTTCTTT,CASSRDNGGYGAFF
TRBD2,TRBV12-3/TRBV12-4,NA,TRBJ2-1,TGTGCCAGCAGAACTAGCGGGAGACTCTACAATGAGCAGTTCTTC,CASRTSGRLYNEQFF
NA,TRBV10-2,NA,TRBJ2-2,TGCGCCAGCAGGAGGGACCAATACACCGGGGAGCTGTTTTTT,CASRRDQYTGELFF
NA,TRBV12-5,NA,TRBJ2-5,TGTGCTAGTGGTTTGTACAACCAAGAGACCCAGTACTTC,CASGLYNQETQYF
NA,TRBV5-1,NA,TRBJ2-3,TGCGCCAGCAGCTTGGGGGACGGTGCCCATACGCAGTATTTT,CASSLGDGAHTQYF
NA,TRBV7-8,NA,TRBJ2-3,TGTGCCAGCAGCTTAGGGGTCGAGGTATCGCTTACGCAGTATTTT,CASSLGVEVSLTQYF
TRBD1,TRBV29-1,NA,TRBJ1-2,TGCAGCGTCAGCGACAGGGGAGATGGCTACACCTTC,CSVSDRGDGYTF
NA,TRBV5-1,NA,TRBJ1-1,TGCGCCAGCAGCTTGGATGGGACAAAGAACACTGAAGCTTTCTTT,CASSLDGTKNTEAFF
NA,TRBV6-5,NA,TRBJ2-3,TGTGCCAGCAGTTCTTCAGGGGTCAATGCCACAGATACGCAGTATTTT,CASSSSGVNATDTQYF
TRBD1,TRBV9,NA,TRBJ1-6,TGTGCCAGCAGCGTAGAAGGGGGCAGGGATTCACCCCTCCACTTT,CASSVEGGRDSPLHF
NA,TRBV12-3/TRBV12-4,NA,TRBJ2-1,TGTGCCAGCACCGGGAAGAGAGGGGGAGATCAGGGGCAGTTCTTC,CASTGKRGGDQGQFF
NA,TRBV4-2,NA,TRBJ2-5,TGTGCCAGCAGCCAAGATCTTGCTAGCGTTGGGGAGACCCAGTACTTC,CASSQDLASVGETQYF
TRBD2,TRBV12-3/TRBV12-4,NA,TRBJ2-7,TGTGCCAGCAGTTTAGCGCGAGGACTAGCGGGAGCCGGGGGCGAGCAGTACTTC,CASSLARGLAGAGGEQYF
NA,TRBV24-1,NA,TRBJ2-3,TGTGCCACCAGTGACCCCCGCAGGGAAGATACGCAGTATTTT,CATSDPRREDTQYF
TRBD2,TRBV20-1,NA,TRBJ2-1,TGCAGTGCTAGACTAGCGGGGGCCCTCTCCTACAATGAGCAGTTCTTC,CSARLAGALSYNEQFF
NA,TRBV20-1,NA,TRBJ2-3,TGCAGTGCTAGGGACGCAGAGGGCAGCGGCACAGATACGCAGTATTTT,CSARDAEGSGTDTQYF
TRBD2,TRBV18,NA,TRBJ2-1,TGTGCCAGCTCACTAGACTCCCTAGCGGGAGGGCCCAATGAGCAGTTCTTC,CASSLDSLAGGPNEQFF
NA,TRBV7-2,few,TRBJ2-4,TGTGCCAGCAGCCCCGCGACAGCCAAAAACATTCAGTACTTC,CASSPATAKNIQYF
NA,TRBV6-1,NA,TRBJ1-1,TGTGCCAGCAGTGAAGATAGGGACTTTGAAGCTTTCTTT,CASSEDRDFEAFF